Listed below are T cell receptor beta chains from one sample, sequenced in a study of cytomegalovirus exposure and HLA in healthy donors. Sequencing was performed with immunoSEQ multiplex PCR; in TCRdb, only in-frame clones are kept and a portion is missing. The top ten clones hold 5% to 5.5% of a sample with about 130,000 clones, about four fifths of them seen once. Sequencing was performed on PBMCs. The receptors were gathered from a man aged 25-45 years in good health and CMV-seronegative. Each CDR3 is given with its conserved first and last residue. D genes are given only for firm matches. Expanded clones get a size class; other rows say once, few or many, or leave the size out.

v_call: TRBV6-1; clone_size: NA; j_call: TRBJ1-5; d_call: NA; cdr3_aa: CASSEIRGNQPQHF; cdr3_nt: TGTGCCAGCAGTGAAATCCGAGGCAATCAGCCCCAGCATTTT
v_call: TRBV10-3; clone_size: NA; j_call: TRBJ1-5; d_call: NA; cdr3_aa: CAISRGRNQPQHF; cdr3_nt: TGTGCCATCAGTCGGGGTCGAAATCAGCCCCAGCATTTT
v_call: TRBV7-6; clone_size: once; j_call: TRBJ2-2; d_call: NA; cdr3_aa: CASSWTGGNTGELFF; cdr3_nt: TGTGCCAGCAGCTGGACCGGGGGTAACACCGGGGAGCTGTTTTTT
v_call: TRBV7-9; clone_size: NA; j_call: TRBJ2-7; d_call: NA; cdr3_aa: CASSLNGRTIEQYF; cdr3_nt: TGTGCCAGCAGCTTAAACGGGAGAACTATCGAGCAGTACTTC
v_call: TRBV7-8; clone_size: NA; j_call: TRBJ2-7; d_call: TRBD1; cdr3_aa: CASSPRDRGYEQYF; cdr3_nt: TGTGCCAGCAGCCCCCGGGACAGAGGCTACGAGCAGTACTTC
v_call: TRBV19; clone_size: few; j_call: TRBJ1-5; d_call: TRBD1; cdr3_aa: CASNYPGQGGNQPQHF; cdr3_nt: TGTGCCAGTAATTATCCGGGACAGGGAGGCAATCAGCCCCAGCATTTT
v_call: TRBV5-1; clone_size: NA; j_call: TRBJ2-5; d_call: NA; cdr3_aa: CASSLSLVGTETQYF; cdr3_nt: TGCGCCAGCAGCTTGTCGCTAGTGGGTACTGAGACCCAGTACTTC
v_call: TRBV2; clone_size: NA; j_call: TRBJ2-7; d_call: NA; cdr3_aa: CASSEGQPHYSYEQYF; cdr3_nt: TGTGCCAGCAGTGAAGGACAGCCTCACTATAGCTACGAGCAGTACTTC
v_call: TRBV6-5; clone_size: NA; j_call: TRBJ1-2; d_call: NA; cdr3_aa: CASSPAGYGYTF; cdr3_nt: TGTGCCAGCAGCCCCGCCGGCTATGGCTACACCTTC
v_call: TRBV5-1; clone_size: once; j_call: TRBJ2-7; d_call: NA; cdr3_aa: CASSLAGAVSSYEQYF; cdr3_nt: TGCGCCAGCAGCTTGGCTGGGGCCGTAAGCTCCTACGAGCAGTACTTC
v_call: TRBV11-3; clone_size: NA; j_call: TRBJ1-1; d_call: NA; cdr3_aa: CASSADSTEAFF; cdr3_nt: TGTGCCAGCAGCGCCGACAGTACTGAAGCTTTCTTT
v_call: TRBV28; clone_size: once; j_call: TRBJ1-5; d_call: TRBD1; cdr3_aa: CASSSPGQGYNQPQHF; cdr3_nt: TGTGCCAGCAGTTCTCCGGGACAGGGGTACAATCAGCCCCAGCATTTT
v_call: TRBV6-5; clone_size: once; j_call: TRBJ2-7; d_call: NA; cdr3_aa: CASSYGDGTPSGEQYF; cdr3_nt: TGTGCCAGCAGTTACGGTGACGGGACTCCCAGTGGGGAGCAGTACTTC
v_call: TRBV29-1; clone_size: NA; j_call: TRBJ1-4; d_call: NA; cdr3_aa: CSVVEASNEKLFF; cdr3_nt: TGCAGCGTTGTAGAGGCTTCTAATGAAAAACTGTTTTTT
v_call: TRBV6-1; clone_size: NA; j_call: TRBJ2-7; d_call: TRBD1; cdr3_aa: CASSRTGGFYEQYF; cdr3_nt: TGTGCCAGCAGTCGGACAGGGGGCTTCTACGAGCAGTACTTC
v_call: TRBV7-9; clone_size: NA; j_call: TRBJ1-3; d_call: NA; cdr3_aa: CASSAVSSGNTIYF; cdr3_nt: TGTGCCAGCAGCGCGGTTAGCTCTGGAAACACCATATATTTT
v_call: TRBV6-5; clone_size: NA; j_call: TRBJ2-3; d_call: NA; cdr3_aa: CASSYYPTDTQYF; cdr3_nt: TGTGCCAGCAGTTACTATCCTACAGATACGCAGTATTTT
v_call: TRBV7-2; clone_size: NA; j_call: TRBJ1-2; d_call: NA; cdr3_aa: CASSLGGKSGYTF; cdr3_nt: TGTGCCAGCAGCTTAGGCGGCAAATCTGGCTACACCTTC
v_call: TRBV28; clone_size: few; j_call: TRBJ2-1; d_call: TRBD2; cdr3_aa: CASSLGGSRSYNEQFF; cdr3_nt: TGTGCCAGCAGTTTGGGGGGGTCCCGCTCCTACAATGAGCAGTTCTTC
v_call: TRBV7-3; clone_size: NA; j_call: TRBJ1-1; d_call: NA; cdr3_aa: CASSSTVNTEAFF; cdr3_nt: TGTGCCAGCAGCTCGACAGTGAACACTGAAGCTTTCTTT
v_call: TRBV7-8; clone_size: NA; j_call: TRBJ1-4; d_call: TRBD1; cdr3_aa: CASSKIGGTGHEKLFF; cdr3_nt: TGTGCCAGCAGCAAGATCGGAGGGACAGGGCATGAAAAACTGTTTTTT
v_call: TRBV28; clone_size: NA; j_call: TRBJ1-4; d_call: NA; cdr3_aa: CASRTDISTNEKLFF; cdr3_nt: TGTGCCAGCAGGACCGACATCTCAACTAATGAAAAACTGTTTTTT
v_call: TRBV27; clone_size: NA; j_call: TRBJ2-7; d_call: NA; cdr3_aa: CASSLLSYEQYF; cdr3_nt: TGTGCCAGCAGTTTACTCTCCTACGAGCAGTACTTC
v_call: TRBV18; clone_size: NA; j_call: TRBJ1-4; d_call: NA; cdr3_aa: CASSPGQPNEKLFF; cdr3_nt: TGTGCCAGCTCACCTGGACAGCCTAATGAAAAACTGTTTTTT
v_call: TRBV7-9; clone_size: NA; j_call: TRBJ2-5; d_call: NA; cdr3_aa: CASSFDWTTGDQETQYF; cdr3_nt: TGTGCCAGCAGCTTCGATTGGACTACGGGCGATCAAGAGACCCAGTACTTC
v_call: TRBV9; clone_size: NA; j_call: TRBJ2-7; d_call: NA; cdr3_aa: CASSVEAIDYEQYF; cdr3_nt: TGTGCCAGCAGCGTAGAAGCGATTGACTACGAGCAGTACTTC
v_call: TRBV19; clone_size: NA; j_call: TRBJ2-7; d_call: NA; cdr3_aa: CASSMRQGLSEQYF; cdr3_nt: TGTGCCAGTAGTATGCGCCAGGGCCTTTCAGAGCAGTACTTC
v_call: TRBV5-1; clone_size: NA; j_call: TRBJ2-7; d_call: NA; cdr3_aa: CASSPSPVYEQYF; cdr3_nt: TGCGCCAGCAGCCCCTCGCCGGTTTACGAGCAGTACTTC
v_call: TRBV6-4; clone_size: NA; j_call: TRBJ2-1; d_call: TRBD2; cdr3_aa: CASSEAPGGSPNEQFF; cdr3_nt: TGTGCCAGCAGTGAGGCCCCGGGGGGGAGCCCCAATGAGCAGTTCTTC
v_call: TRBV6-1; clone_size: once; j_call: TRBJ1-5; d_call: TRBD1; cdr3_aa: CASRTGQYSNQPQHF; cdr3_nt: TGTGCCAGCAGGACAGGGCAGTATAGCAATCAGCCCCAGCATTTT
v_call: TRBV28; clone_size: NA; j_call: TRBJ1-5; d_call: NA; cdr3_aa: CASSSPPRVRSNQPQHF; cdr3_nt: TGTGCCAGCAGTTCCCCGCCGAGGGTAAGAAGCAATCAGCCCCAGCATTTT
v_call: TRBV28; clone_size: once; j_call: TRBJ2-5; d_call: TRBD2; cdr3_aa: CASSSAGEGQETQYF; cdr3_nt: TGTGCCAGCAGTTCGGCTGGGGAGGGCCAGGAGACCCAGTACTTC
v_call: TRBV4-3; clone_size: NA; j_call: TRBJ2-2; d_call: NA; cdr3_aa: CASSQGRDSETGELFF; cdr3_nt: TGCGCCAGCAGCCAAGGCCGGGACTCAGAAACCGGGGAGCTGTTTTTT
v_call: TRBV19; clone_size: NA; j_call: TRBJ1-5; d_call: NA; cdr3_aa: CASSIRGPWPQHF; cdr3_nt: TGTGCCAGTAGTATTAGGGGCCCCTGGCCCCAGCATTTT
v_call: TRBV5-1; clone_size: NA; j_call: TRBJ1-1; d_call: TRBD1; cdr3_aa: CASSLVGGGRNTEAFF; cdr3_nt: TGCGCCAGCAGCTTGGTAGGGGGCGGCCGGAACACTGAAGCTTTCTTT
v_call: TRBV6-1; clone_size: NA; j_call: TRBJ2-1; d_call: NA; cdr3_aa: CASRDRRVDEQFF; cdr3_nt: TGTGCCAGCAGAGACCGGAGGGTGGATGAGCAGTTCTTC
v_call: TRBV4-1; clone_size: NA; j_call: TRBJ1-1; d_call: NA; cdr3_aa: CASSPYPLQVTSETEAFF; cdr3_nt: TGCGCCAGCAGCCCCTATCCCCTACAGGTTACGAGTGAAACTGAAGCTTTCTTT
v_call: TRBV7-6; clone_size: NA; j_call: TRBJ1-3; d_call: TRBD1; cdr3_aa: CASSDRGTGNTIYF; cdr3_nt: TGTGCCAGCAGCGACAGGGGTACTGGAAACACCATATATTTT
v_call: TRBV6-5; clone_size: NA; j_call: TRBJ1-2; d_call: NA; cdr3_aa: CASTLRGYGYTF; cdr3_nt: TGTGCCAGCACCCTCCGGGGCTATGGCTACACCTTC
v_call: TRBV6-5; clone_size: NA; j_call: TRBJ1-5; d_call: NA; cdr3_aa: CASRSTGNSNQPQHF; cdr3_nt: TGTGCCAGCAGATCAACAGGGAATAGCAATCAGCCCCAGCATTTT
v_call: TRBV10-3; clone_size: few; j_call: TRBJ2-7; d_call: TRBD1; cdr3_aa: CAISEPGQDSYEQYF; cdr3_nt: TGTGCCATCAGTGAGCCGGGACAGGACTCCTACGAGCAGTACTTC
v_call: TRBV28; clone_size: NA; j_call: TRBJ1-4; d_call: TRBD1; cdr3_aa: CASRFAGTGNEKLFF; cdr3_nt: TGTGCCAGCAGGTTCGCCGGGACAGGGAATGAAAAACTGTTTTTT
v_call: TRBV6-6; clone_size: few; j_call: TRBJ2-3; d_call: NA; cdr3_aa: CAITRVSTDTQYF; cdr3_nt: TGTGCCATCACGAGGGTATCTACCGATACGCAGTATTTT
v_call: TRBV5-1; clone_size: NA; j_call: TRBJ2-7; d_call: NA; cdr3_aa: CASSPRDSFYDEQYF; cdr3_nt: TGCGCCAGCAGCCCGCGGGACAGCTTCTACGACGAGCAGTACTTC
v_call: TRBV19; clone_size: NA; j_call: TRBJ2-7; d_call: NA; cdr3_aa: CASSRGGEQYF; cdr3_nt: TGTGCCAGTAGTAGAGGAGGCGAGCAGTACTTC
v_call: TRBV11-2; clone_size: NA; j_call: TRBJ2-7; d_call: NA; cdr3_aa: CASSLERRDEQYF; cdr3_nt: TGTGCCAGCAGCTTAGAGCGCCGGGACGAGCAGTACTTC
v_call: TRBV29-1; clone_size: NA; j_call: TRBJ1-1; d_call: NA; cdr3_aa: CSVQRQVERLAFF; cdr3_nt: TGCAGCGTCCAGAGACAGGTGGAAAGATTAGCTTTCTTT
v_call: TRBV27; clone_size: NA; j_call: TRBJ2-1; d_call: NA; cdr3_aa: CASSLMYDTLSYNEQFF; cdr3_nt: TGTGCCAGCAGTTTAATGTACGACACACTCTCCTACAATGAGCAGTTCTTC
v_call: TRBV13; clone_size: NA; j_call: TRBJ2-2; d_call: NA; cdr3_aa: CASSSTGYGELFF; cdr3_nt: TGTGCCAGCAGCTCTACAGGGTACGGGGAGCTGTTTTTT